This T cell receptor (beta chain) was identified in a study of T cells after somatic rescue of genetic block. Here immunoSEQ multiplex PCR was the method, and the copy in TCRdb shows in-frame clones only, minus some. The sample contains roughly 51,000 clones, approximately 96% of which appear only once. Germline-derived CDR1 and CDR2 are SNHLY and FYNNEI. The CDR3 covers 15 residues. Trimming removed 6 bases at V and 0 bases at J, with 11 bases between. The sample comprised peripheral blood mononuclear cells (PBMCs). The sequence was obtained from a child in the first two years of life. V and J are TRBV2 and TRBJ2-2; TRBD1 is a possible D gene (6 bases). The DNA for the CDR3 is TGTGCCAGCAGGCCCAGGACAGCGAACACCGGGGAGCTGTTTTTT. This gives the protein CASRPRTANTGELFF.